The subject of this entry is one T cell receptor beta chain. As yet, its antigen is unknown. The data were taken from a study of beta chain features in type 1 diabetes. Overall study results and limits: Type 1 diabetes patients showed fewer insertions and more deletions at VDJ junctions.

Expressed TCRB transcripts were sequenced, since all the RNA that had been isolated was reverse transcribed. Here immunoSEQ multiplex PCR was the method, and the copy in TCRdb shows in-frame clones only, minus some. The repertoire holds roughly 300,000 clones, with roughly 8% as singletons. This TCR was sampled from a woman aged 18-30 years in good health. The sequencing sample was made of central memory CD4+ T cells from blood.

The CDR3 protein is CASSLAPGKEQFF. In DNA, the CDR3 is TGTGCCAGCAGCTTAGCGCCAGGAAAAGAGCAGTTCTTC. The chain is built from TRBV7-9 and TRBJ2-1; D not resolved. The CDR3 sequence is 13 residues long. The germline V and J ends were trimmed by 0 bases and 10 bases, with 10 bases remaining between them. Per germline, CDR1 SEHNR and CDR2 FQNEAQ (reference sequence).